Below, one T cell receptor (beta chain) is given with its context. Its antigen target is currently unknown. Base quality data are lacking; no much larger clone is found one base away. The sample belongs to a study of shared clonotypes between healthy human individuals (dated by TCRdb to 2018 to 2020). Looking at the study overall: Three men and a couple of women, aged 18 to 49 years, made up the cohort. For each donor, CD4 naive and CD4 memory were each given three plates, CD8 naive was given two plates, and CD8 memory was given one plate. Per donor, leukapheresis produced somewhere between about 0.94 and 9.5 billion PBMCs. Different laboratories and diverse techniques were used to prepare libraries and sequence TCR repertoires, to increase sequencing depth and limit assay-specific biases. To estimate repertoire size and how much clonotype sharing occurs between individuals, the study deeply sequenced the blood TCR repertoires of several healthy adults.

Overall study outcomes, separate from this receptor: Larger estimated clonotype richness was generally found for naive subsets than for memory subsets. When four donors were compared, the shared fraction of clonotypes was about 5% for naive CD4, about 4% for naive CD8, 2% to 2.5% for memory CD4, and under 0.5% for memory CD8. Rarefaction of sorted-subset datasets indicated incomplete sequencing despite the large sequencing depth. Higher generation probabilities were observed for clonotypes shared by all four sorted-subset donors than for non-shared clonotypes. Sampling was limited to blood, and TCR repertoires in tissue likely differ from TCR repertoires in blood. Because the study included a small number of donors, the genetic and exposure-history diversity represented was limited. Pairwise subsampling indicated that sequencing depth was expected to affect the degree of clonotype sharing among donors.

The donors were healthy, HIV-negative adults with no recently reported acute infections or vaccinations. All donors were Caucasian adults living in Nashville, Tennessee, USA. CD4+ T cells were enriched through magnetic negative selection, after which naive cells were positively selected on CD45RA and the remaining negative fraction served as the memory subset. After blood collection by leukapheresis, PBMCs were isolated using Ficoll-Histopaque density gradient centrifugation and then cryopreserved in the vapor phase of liquid nitrogen. Analytical flow cytometry was used to check the purity and quantity of each magnetically sorted T cell population. From each sorted fraction, genomic DNA was isolated and quantified by UV absorbance on a Nanodrop 2000c. The V and J ends are trimmed by 1 base and 7 bases, leaving 10 bases between them. According to the germline V gene (reference sequence), CDR1 reads LNHDA and CDR2 reads SQIVND. Including cysteine and phenylalanine, the CDR3 has 13 amino acids. Only the CDR3 part of the read is kept: 39 bases, read in frame from the first base.

TCR CDR3 regions were amplified from genomic DNA by multiplex PCR using the deep immunoSEQ assay. Extracted genomic DNA from each cell subset was distributed evenly across all wells of several immunoSEQ 96-well plates, and each plate was treated as a replicate. Each replicate PCR for sorted subsets received roughly 0.2 ug genomic DNA, equal to 28,000 or so T cell genomes. Purified libraries were quantified with a Qubit 3.0 fluorometer, sized on a Bioanalyzer 2100, and re-quantified with the KAPA Library Quantification kit. Every immunoSEQ 96-well plate was sequenced on a dedicated single-read 150-cycle Illumina NextSeq 550 flow cell. Per the authors' processing: Because the immunoSEQ output included only junctional sequences and no quality scores, the filtering could not be the same as the filtering used for full-length reads. To assign V/J genes and CDR3, sequences were annotated against IMGT germline references using PyIR, a Python wrapper for IgBLAST v1.9. Reads with weak V/J assignments (E-value above 1e-6), missing CDR3, stop codons, out-of-frame junctions, or ambiguous translated residues were removed. V3J clonotypes were defined as sequences sharing an identical inferred V gene, J gene, and CDR3 amino acid sequence. To compute the percentage overlap between repertoires, the number of shared unique clonotypes was divided by the size of the smaller repertoire. RTK rarefaction, the Chao1 estimator, and Recon v2.1 estimates of unobserved clonotypes were used to assess repertoire richness. OLGA was used to compute generation probabilities for all TCRbeta clonotypes that the gDNA method yielded from four donors. Here the immuneACCESS table is served through TCRdb, limited to in-frame sequences with V and J called. Missing clones are a known gap in these copies; in checked studies unresolved V genes cover under half, and the rest lacks a known reason. The V and J calls and clone size come from that table; D and trimming were worked out from the DNA. The sample contains 950,000 to 1,100,000 clones, approximately 72% of them found a single time. 1.2% to 1.5% of the sample is held by the ten biggest clonotypes.

This sequence uses TRBV19 and TRBJ1-2, with TRBD1 tentatively as D gene (5 bases match). The sequence came from a man in his late teens or twenties in good health. Sequencing was performed on memory CD4+ T cells sorted from blood. The sample's cell subset or site label is to be understood as: CD45RA-negative fraction. The CDR3 amino acid sequence is: CASSIARQFGYTF. The nucleotides are TGTGCCAGTAGTATAGCGCGACAGTTTGGCTACACCTTC.